These 5 T cell receptor beta chains share one sample of origin, sequenced in a study of T cell clonality in common variable immunodeficiency. Using immunoSEQ multiplex PCR, the repertoire was profiled, and TCRdb retains in-frame clones only, with some absent. The data show 15,000 to 25,000 clones, with none appearing a single time. Study findings and constraints: Fewer deletions and N-nucleotide insertions were reportedly seen in common variable immunodeficiency TCR beta sequences.

Antigens for these TCRs are unknown. The sequenced sample was peripheral blood mononuclear cells. The receptors here all came from a human donor with common variable immunodeficiency.

Relative to its sample, this clone is medium-sized (0.01 to 0.1%). Read sequence stops 3 residues before the CDR3 end, and the germline J gene provides the missing end. The chain employs TRBV5-1 and TRBJ2-3, with D possibly matching TRBD2 (6 bases). CDR1 and CDR2 (germline): SGHRS, YFSETQ. Trimming left V 5 bases short and J 0 bases short, with 16 bases between. The CDR3 has 16 residues. The CDR3 bases that were read are TGCGCCAGCAGAGACATGGGGGGAATTAGCACAGATACG. Its translation is CASRDMGGISTDT. The full CDR3 protein is CASRDMGGISTDTQYF.

By sample share, this clone is medium-sized. Sequencing ends 3 residues short of the CDR3 end; the germline J gene provides the rest. This chain connects TRBV3-1 (or the pseudogene TRBV3-2) to TRBJ2-2, with 7 nucleotides matching TRBD1. The ends lost 3 bases at V and 6 bases at J; junction bases unmatched: 4. Germline-derived CDR1 and CDR2 are LGHDT and YNNKEL (reference sequence). This CDR3 contains 14 residues. Partial CDR3 DNA: TGTGCCAGCAGCCACCCCACAGGGGCCGGGGAG. It is translated as CASSHPTGAGE. The full CDR3 is CASSHPTGAGELFF.

The CDR3 loop is CASSKQGYYEQYF. CDR3 DNA, as far as it was read: TGTGCCAGTAGTAAACAGGGATACTACGAG. The rearrangement links TRBV19 to TRBJ2-7; TRBD1 is a possible D gene (6 bases). From the germline J gene comes the end of the CDR3, since the read stops 3 residues before it. Germline V gives CDR1 LNHDA, CDR2 SQIVND (reference sequence). Trimming pared 4 bases from V and 3 bases from J, leaving 10 bases between. The CDR3 has 13 amino acids.

This clone was counted only a few times. The read ends 3 residues shy of where the CDR3 ends; the end is completed using the germline J gene. The chain joins TRBV19 to TRBJ1-2; 7 nucleotides match TRBD1. There are 14 residues in the CDR3. Germline assignment: CDR1 LNHDA and CDR2 SQIVND (reference sequence). The ends lost 4 bases at V and 5 bases at J; junction bases unmatched: 7. CDR3 DNA, as far as it was read: TGTGCCAGTAGTACCCGACAGGGCTGGTATGGC. It yields the protein CASSTRQGWYG. The entire CDR3 protein is CASSTRQGWYGYTF.

This clone was seen a handful of times. With the read ending 3 residues before the CDR3 end, the germline J gene is used to fill in that end. The chain combines TRBV23-1 with TRBJ1-2; D is uncertain. TRBV23-1 is an open reading frame, and its role is uncertain. Trimming left V 3 bases short and J 4 bases short, with 18 bases between. The CDR3 spans 16 residues. The CDR3 spells CASSHYRAPGSYGYTF. The CDR3 bases that were read are TGCGCCAGCAGTCATTACCGGGCCCCGGGGAGCTATGGC.